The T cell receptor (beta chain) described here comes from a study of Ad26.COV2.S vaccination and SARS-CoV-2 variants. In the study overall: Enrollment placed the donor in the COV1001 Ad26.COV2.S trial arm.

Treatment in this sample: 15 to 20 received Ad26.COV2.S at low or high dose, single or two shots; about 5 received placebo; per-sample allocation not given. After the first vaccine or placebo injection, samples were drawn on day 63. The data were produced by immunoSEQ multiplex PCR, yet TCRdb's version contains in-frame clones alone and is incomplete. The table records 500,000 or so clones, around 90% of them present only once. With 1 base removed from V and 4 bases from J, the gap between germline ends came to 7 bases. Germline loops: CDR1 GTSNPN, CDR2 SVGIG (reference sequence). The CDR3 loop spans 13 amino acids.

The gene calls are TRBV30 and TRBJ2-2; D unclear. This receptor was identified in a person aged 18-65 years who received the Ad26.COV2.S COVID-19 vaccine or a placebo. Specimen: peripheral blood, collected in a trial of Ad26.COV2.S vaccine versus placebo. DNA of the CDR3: TGTGCCTGGAGTGGAAGTCGCACCGGGGAGCTGTTTTTT. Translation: CAWSGSRTGELFF.